This T cell receptor beta chain was captured by sequencing in a study of blood T cells in healthy people across ages. General study points: Higher diversity, along with more naive CD4+ cells, distinguished long-lived donors from aged donors.

The CDR3 is made up of 13 amino acids. Germline lookup yields CDR1 SSHAT and CDR2 FNYEAQ (reference sequence). The V and J ends lost 5 bases and 11 bases respectively, with 18 bases between them. Of note for this clonotype: Antigen specificity is unknown.

Sample-barcoded 5' priming and a J-beta primer mix drove a second PCR of roughly 6 to 12 cycles. Each cDNA was tagged by a template-switch adaptor containing 12 random nucleotides. From the 5' RACE reads, TCRdb called clonotypes with MiXCR, one entry per CDR3 protein. Here the sample spans about 970,000 distinct CDR3 sequences, just over 50% being singletons. The sequencing sample was made of blood. The V call is TRBV7-7, the J call TRBJ2-5; D call uncertain. This TCR came from a woman aged 55-69 years in good health. CDR3 coding DNA: TGTGCCAGCAGCGGACGAAAGGCCGGTGAGCAGTACTTC. Translation gives CASSGRKAGEQYF.